This T cell receptor beta chain was sequenced for a study of cytomegalovirus exposure and HLA in healthy donors. Regarding the study as a whole: Most observed TCR sequences were rare, whereas some public TCRs were detected in many donors. Among the most significant clusters, several appeared linked to common viral pathogens in a later analysis. A cluster of highly shared sequence variants was likely a sequencing artifact.

The CDR3 spans 13 residues. V lost 4 bases to trimming and J lost 7 bases, with 8 bases between them. Per germline, CDR1 MNHEY and CDR2 SVGAGI. This clone occurred once. Its antigen remains unidentified. 60 Vbeta and 13 Jbeta primers were used in PCR. Original methodology: About 80 million unique TCR beta chains, 9.5 million to 11 million of them shared, were counted by a later analysis. The protocol was immunoSEQ multiplex PCR, while the TCRdb copy is restricted to in-frame clones and leaves out a portion. The V and J calls and clone size were taken over from that table, and D and trimming were inferred from the DNA. The data contain more than 45,000 clones, roughly four fifths of them singletons.

This sequence joins TRBV6-5 and TRBJ1-6; D is unresolved. The clonotype comes from a middle-aged woman in good health and CMV-seropositive. Sequencing was done on a sample of PBMCs. CDR3 DNA: TGTGCCAGCAGTTCGTCCCGGAATTCACCCCTCCACTTT. Residues: CASSSSRNSPLHF.